These 8 T cell receptor beta chains share one sample of origin, sequenced in a study of blood T cells in healthy people across ages. Through a sample-barcoded 5' primer and a J-beta primer mix, a second PCR was run for roughly 7 to 11 cycles. TCRdb itself ran the 5' RACE reads through MiXCR, one entry per CDR3 protein. The sample carries a few hundred thousand distinct CDR3 sequences, 27% recorded once. Sequencing used blood. The receptors were sampled from a woman between 65 and 79 years old in good health.

The V gene is TRBV27, the J gene TRBJ2-5; TRBD2 aligns across 12 bases. The DNA end lines up better with TRBJ2-1; the J call may be wrong. The CDR3 totals 16 residues. The V gene's germline CDR1 is MNHEY and CDR2 SMNVEV (reference sequence). For the CDR3, the DNA is TGTGCCAGCAGAGAACTAGCGGGAGGTGCCTACAATGAGCAGTTCTTC. Translation gives CASRELAGGAYNEQFF.

This clonotype was recorded at least ten times. The V call is TRBV2, the J call TRBJ2-7; TRBD2 agrees at 10 bases. V trimming: 7 bases; J trimming: 3 bases; junction bases outside the gene matches: 3. The CDR3 spans 13 residues. Germline-derived CDR1 and CDR2 are SNHLY and FYNNEI. The CDR3 spells CASKERGGYEQYF. CDR3 DNA sequence: TGTGCCAGCAAAGAGCGGGGGGGCTACGAGCAGTACTTC.

The chain combines TRBV4-2 with TRBJ2-1; the match to TRBD2 covers 10 bases. Germline assignment: CDR1 LGHNA and CDR2 YNFKEQ. Germline trimming cut 0 bases from V and 4 bases from J; bases unmatched to any gene: 3. The CDR3 totals 16 residues. The CDR3 DNA follows: TGTGCCAGCAGCCAAGAGACTAGCGGGTTTTACAATGAGCAGTTCTTC. It is translated as CASSQETSGFYNEQFF.

The chain combines TRBV4-2 with TRBJ1-2; TRBD1 aligns across 7 bases. CDR1 is LGHNA, CDR2 YNFKEQ, per germline. Losses at the gene ends were 1 base for V and 6 bases for J; bases not matched to a gene: 5. This CDR3 contains 14 residues. The CDR3 DNA is TGTGCCAGCAGCCAAGCCCACAGGGGTGATGGCTACACCTTC. It yields the protein CASSQAHRGDGYTF.

CDR3 loop: CASSWGAEAFF. The CDR3 nucleotides read TGCGCCAGCAGCTGGGGGGCTGAAGCTTTCTTT. The V call is TRBV5-1, the J call TRBJ1-1; D is possibly TRBD1 (5 bases). The CDR3 spans 11 residues. Trimming left V 3 bases short and J 6 bases short, with 6 bases between. From germline, CDR1 is SGHRS and CDR2 YFSETQ.

This clonotype appeared once. The chain has TRBV29-1 and TRBJ2-6; 7 bases line up with TRBD2. Germline CDR1 and CDR2: SQVTM and ANQGSEA. With 8 bases clipped from V and 2 bases from J, the junction kept 9 bases outside the gene matches. The CDR3 length is 15 residues. The CDR3 spells CSNELRETGANVLTF. DNA of the CDR3: TGCAGCAACGAATTGCGGGAGACTGGGGCCAACGTCCTGACTTTC.

The chain carries TRBV5-1 and TRBJ1-1, with TRBD1 identical over 7 bases. This CDR3 has 15 amino acids. Germline loops: CDR1 SGHRS, CDR2 YFSETQ. The trim removed 4 bases at V and 5 bases at J, leaving 11 bases unmatched. Here the CDR3 DNA reads TGCGCCAGCAGCGCCGACAGGGCCGGAGAGACTGAAGCTTTCTTT. This codes for CASSADRAGETEAFF.

This clonotype was counted at least ten times. The gene calls are TRBV7-2 and TRBJ2-5, with TRBD2 identical over 9 bases. Trimming at V came to 4 bases and at J to 4 bases, leaving 4 bases not matched to a gene. The CDR3 covers 14 residues. The germline CDR1 and CDR2 sequences are SGHTA and FQGNSA. The chain's CDR3 is CASSSAGGRETQYF. The DNA of the CDR3 is TGTGCCAGCAGCTCAGCGGGGGGTAGAGAGACCCAGTACTTC.